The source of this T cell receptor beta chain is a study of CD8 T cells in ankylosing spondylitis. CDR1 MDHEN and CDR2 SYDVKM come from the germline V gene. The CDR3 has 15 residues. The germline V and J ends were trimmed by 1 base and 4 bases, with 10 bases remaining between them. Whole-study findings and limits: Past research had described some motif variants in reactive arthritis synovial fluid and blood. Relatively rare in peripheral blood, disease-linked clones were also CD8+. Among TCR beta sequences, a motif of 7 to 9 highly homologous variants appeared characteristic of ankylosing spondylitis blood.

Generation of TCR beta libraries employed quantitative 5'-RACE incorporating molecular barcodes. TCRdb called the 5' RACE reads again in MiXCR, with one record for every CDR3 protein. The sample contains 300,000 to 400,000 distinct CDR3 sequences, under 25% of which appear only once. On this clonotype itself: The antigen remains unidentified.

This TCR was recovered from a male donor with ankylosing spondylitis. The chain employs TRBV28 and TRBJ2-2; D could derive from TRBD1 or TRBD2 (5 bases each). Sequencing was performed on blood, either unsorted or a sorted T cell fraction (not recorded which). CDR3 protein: CASSLFRGATGELFF. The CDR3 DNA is TGTGCCAGCAGTTTATTCCGGGGCGCCACCGGGGAGCTGTTTTTT.